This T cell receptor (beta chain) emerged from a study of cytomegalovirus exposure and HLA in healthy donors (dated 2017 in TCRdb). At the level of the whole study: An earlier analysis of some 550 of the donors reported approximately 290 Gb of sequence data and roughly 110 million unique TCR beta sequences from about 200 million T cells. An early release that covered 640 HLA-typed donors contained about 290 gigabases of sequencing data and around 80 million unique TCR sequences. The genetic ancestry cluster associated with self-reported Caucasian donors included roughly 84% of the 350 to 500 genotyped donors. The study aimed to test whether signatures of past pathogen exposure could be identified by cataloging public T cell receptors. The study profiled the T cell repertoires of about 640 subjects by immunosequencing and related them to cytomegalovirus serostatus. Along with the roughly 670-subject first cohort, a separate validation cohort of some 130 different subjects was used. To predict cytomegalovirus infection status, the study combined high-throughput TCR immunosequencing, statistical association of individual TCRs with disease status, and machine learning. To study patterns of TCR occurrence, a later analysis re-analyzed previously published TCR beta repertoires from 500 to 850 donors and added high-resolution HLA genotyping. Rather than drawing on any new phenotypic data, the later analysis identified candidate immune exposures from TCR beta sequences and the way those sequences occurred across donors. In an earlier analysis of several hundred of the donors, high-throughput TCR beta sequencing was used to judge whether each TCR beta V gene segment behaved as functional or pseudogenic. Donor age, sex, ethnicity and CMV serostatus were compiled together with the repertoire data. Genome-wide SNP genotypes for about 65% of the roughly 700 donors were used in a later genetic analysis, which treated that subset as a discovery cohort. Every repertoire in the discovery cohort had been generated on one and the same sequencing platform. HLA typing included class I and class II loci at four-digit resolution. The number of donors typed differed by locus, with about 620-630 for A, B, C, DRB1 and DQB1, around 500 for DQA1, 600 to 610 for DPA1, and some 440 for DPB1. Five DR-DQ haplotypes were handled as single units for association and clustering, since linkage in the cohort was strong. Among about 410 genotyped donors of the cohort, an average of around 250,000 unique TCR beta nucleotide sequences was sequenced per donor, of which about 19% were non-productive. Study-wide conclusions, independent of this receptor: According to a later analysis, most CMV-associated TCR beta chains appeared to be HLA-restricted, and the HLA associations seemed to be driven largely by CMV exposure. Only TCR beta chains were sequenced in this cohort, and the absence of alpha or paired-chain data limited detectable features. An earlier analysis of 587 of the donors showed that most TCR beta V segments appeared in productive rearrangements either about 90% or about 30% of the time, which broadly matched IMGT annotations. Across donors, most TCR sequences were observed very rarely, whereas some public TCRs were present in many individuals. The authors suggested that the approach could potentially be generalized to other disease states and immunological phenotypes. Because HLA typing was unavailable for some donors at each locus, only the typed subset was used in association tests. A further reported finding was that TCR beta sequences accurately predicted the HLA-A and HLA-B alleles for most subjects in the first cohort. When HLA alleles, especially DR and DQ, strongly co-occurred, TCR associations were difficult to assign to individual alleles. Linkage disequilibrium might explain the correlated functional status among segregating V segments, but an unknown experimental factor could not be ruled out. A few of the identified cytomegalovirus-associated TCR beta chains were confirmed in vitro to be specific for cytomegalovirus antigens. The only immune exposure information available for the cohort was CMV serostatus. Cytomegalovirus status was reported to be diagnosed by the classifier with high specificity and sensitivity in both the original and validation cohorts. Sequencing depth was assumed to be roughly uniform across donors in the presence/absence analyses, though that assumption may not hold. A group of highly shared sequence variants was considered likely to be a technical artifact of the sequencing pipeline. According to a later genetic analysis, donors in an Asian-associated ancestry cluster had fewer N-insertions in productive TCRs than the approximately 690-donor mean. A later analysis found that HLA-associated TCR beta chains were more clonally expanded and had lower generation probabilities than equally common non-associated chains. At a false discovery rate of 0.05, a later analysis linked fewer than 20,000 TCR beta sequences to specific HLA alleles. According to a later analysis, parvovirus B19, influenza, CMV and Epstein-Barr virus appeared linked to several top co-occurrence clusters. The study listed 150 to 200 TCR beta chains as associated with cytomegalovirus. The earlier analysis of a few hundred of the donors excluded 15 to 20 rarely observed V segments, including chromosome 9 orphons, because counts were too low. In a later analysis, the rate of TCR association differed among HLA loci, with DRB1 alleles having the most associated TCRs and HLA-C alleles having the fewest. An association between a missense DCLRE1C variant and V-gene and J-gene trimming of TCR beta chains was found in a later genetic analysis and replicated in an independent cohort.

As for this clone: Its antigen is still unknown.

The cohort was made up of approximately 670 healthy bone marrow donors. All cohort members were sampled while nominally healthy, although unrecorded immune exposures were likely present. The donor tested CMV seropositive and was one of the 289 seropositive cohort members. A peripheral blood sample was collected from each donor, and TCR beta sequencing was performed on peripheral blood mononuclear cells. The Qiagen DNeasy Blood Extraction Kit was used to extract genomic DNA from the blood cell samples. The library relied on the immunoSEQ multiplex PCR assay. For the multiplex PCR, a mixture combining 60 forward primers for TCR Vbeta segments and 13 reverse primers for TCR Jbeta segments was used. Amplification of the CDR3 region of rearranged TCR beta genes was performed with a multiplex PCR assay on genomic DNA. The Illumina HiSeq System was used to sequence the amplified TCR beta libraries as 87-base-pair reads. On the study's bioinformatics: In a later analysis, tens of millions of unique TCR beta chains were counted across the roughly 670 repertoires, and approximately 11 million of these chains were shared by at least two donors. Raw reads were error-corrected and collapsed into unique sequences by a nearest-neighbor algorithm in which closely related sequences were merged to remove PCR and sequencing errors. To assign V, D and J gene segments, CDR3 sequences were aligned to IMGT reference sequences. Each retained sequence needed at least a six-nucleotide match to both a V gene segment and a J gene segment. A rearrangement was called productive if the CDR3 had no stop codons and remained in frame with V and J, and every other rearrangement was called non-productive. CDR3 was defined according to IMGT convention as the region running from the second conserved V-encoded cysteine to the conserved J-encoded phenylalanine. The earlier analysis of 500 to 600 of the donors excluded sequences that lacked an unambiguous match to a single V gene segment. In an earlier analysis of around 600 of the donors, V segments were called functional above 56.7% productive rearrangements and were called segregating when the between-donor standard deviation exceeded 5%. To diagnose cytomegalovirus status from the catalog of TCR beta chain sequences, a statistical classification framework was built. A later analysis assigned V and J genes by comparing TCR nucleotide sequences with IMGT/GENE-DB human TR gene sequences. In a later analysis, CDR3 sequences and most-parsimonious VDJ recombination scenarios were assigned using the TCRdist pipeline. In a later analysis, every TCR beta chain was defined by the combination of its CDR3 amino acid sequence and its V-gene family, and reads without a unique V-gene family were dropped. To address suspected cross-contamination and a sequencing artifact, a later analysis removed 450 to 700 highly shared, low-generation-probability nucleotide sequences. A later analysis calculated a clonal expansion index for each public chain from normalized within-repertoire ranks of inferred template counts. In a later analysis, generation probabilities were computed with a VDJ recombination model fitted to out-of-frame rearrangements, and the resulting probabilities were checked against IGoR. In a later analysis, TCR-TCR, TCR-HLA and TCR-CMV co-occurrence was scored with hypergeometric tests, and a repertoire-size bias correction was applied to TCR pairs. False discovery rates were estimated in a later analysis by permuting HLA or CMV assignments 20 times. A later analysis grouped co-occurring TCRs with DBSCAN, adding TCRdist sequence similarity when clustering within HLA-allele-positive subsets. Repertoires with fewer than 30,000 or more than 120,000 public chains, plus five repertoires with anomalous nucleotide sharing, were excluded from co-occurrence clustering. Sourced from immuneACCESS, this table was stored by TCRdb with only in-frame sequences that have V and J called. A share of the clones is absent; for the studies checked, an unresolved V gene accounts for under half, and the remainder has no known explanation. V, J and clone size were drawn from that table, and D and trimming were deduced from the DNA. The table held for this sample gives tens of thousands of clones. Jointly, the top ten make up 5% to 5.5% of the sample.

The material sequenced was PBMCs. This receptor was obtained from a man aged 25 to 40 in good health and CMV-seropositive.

For the CDR3, the sequence is CASSPQDRGPGNTIYF. The sequence in DNA is TGTGCCAGCTCACCACAAGACAGGGGGCCCGGAAACACCATATATTTT. In this chain, TRBV18 is recombined with TRBJ1-3; a stretch of 10 junction bases matches TRBD1. The CDR1 and CDR2 encoded by the germline V gene are KGHSH and LQKENI. Its CDR3 holds 16 amino acids, cysteine through phenylalanine. This entry keeps only the CDR3 DNA: 48 bases, framed from base 1. From V the trimming removes 1 base and from J it removes 4 bases, while the gene matches leave 4 bases of the junction unaccounted for. This CDR3, with the reference TRBV18 and TRBJ1-3 proteins standing in past its ends, gives the full variable domain NAGVMQNPRHLVRRRGQEARLRCSPMKGHSHVYWYRQLPEEGLKFMVYLQKENIIDESGMPKERFSAEFPKEGPSILRIQQVVRGDSAAYFCASSPQDRGPGNTIYFGEGSWLTVV.